This T cell receptor beta chain was sequenced during a study of T cells in Graves' hyperthyroidism and ophthalmopathy. TCR beta CDR3 regions were amplified from RNA transcripts. The primer set for the first-round RT-PCR of the TCR CDR3 was HTBI. TCRdb re-called the multiplex PCR reads through MiXCR, storing one row per CDR3 protein. The sample contains about 350,000 distinct CDR3 sequences, about a sixth of which appear only once. Cells are PBMCs isolated from about 10 ml of fresh blood. The germline gives CDR1 ENHRY, CDR2 SYGVKD. This CDR3 is built from 19 residues. Trimming took 4 bases from V and 5 from J, leaving 29 bases between them.

The sequence was collected from a woman between 40 and 50 years old with Graves' ophthalmopathy. The gene calls are TRBV10-3 and TRBJ2-5; TRBD2 might be the D (6 bases). Sequenced: blood. CDR3 amino acids: CAISAGVETRRGHRETQYF. Written as DNA, the CDR3 is TGTGCCATCAGTGCGGGGGTGGAGACGAGAAGGGGTCACAGGGAGACCCAGTACTTC.